At least ten counts were recorded for the clone carrying this T cell receptor beta chain. Its specificity is not known. These data are taken from a study of T-cell reconstitution after alpha-beta-depleted transplantation in children. Trimming left V 1 base short and J 5 bases short, with 9 bases between. The CDR3 contains 14 residues. Germline CDR1 SGHTA, CDR2 FQGNSA. Preparation of the TCRbeta library involved a method that used unique molecular identifiers. Each CDR3 protein is one row after TCRdb ran MiXCR on the PCR reads. The table includes 490,000 or so distinct CDR3 sequences, roughly a tenth detected once. Overall study findings and caveats: Expanded graft clones numbering several hundred reportedly gave rise to alpha-beta T cells about two months after transplant.

J is TRBJ2-4 and V is TRBV7-2; tentatively, D is TRBD1 (6 bases). The TCR was taken from a child aged 2-15 years with inherited bone marrow failure, due to receive a stem cell transplant. The sample here was PBMCs, taken before TCRalphabeta/CD19-depleted stem cell transplant. The CDR3 protein is CASSLETGENIQYF. CDR3 nucleotides: TGTGCCAGCAGCTTAGAGACAGGCGAAAACATTCAGTACTTC.